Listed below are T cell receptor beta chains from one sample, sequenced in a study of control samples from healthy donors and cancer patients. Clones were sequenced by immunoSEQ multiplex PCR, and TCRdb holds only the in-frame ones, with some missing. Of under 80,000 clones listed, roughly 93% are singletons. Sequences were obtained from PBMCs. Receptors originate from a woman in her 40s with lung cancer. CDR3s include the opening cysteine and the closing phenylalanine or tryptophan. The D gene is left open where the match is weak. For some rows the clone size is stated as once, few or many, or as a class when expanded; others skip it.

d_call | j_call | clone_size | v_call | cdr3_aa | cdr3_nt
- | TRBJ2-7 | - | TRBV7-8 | CASSLGRVLEQYF | TGTGCCAGCAGCTTAGGCAGGGTTTTGGAACAGTACTTC
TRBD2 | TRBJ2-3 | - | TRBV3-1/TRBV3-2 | CASSRATSGGAGTDTQYF | TGTGCCAGCAGCCGGGCGACTAGCGGGGGGGCTGGTACAGATACGCAGTATTTT
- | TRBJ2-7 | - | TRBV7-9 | CASSPSSYEQYF | TGTGCCAGCAGCCCGAGCTCCTACGAGCAGTACTTC
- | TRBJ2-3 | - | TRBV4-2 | CASSQDRGGDTDTQYF | TGTGCCAGCAGCCAAGATAGGGGGGGGGACACAGATACGCAGTATTTT
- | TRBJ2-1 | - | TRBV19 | CASNGAGRYNEQFF | TGTGCCAGTAATGGGGCTGGCCGATACAATGAGCAGTTCTTC
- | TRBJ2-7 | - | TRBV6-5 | CASTWVNYEQYF | TGTGCCAGCACTTGGGTTAACTACGAGCAGTACTTC
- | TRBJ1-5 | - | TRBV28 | CASTQLSQPQHF | TGTGCCAGCACCCAACTCTCTCAGCCCCAGCATTTT
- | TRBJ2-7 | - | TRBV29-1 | CSVTEGVFEQYF | TGCAGCGTAACGGAGGGGGTCTTCGAGCAGTACTTC
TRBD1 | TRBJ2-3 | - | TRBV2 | CASDPLGQGGDTQYF | TGTGCCAGCGACCCTCTGGGACAGGGGGGGGATACGCAGTATTTT
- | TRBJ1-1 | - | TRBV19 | CASSIRANTEAFF | TGTGCCAGTAGTATCCGGGCGAACACTGAAGCTTTCTTT
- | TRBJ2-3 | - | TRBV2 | CASSEEQERTALRSSTDTQYF | TGTGCCAGCAGTGAAGAACAGGAGCGAACCGCATTAAGATCTAGCACAGATACGCAGTATTTT
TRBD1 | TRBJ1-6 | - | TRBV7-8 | CASSSAPGQLNSPLHF | TGTGCCAGCAGTTCTGCCCCGGGACAGCTTAATTCACCCCTCCACTTT
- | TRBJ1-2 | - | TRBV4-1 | CASSQTSGRRVGYTF | TGCGCCAGCAGCCAAACCTCCGGCCGTCGGGTAGGCTACACCTTC
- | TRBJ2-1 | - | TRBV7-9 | CASKIAGAGDSYNEQFF | TGTGCCAGCAAGATCGCGGGGGCGGGTGATTCCTACAATGAGCAGTTCTTC
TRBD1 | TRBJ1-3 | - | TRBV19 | CASSPGQGEVWNF | TGTGCCAGTTCCCCGGGACAGGGGGAAGTCTGGAATTTT
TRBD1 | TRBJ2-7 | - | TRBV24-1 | CATSESGTGGYEQYF | TGTGCCACCAGTGAATCCGGGACAGGGGGCTACGAGCAGTACTTC
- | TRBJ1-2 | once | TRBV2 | CASSDPLVRGYTF | TGTGCCAGCAGTGACCCACTGGTTAGAGGTTACACCTTC
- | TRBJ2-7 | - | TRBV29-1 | CSVEDNRETSYEQYF | TGCAGCGTTGAAGATAACCGGGAGACATCCTACGAGCAGTACTTC
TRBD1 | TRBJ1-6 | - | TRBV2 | CASSDGDRENSPLHF | TGTGCCAGCAGTGACGGGGACAGGGAAAATTCACCCCTCCACTTT
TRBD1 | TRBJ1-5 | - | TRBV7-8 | CASSSTGTGGWRIQPQHF | TGTGCCAGCAGCTCTACCGGGACAGGGGGCTGGCGAATTCAGCCCCAGCATTTT
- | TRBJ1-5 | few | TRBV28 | CASSPRVANQPQHF | TGTGCCAGCAGTCCTCGGGTCGCGAATCAGCCCCAGCATTTT
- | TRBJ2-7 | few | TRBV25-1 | CASRRVDEQYF | TGTGCCAGCCGCAGGGTGGACGAGCAGTACTTC
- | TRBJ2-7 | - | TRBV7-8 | CASSSRTGNPSAYEQYF | TGTGCCAGCAGCTCCCGAACAGGGAACCCCTCTGCCTACGAGCAGTACTTC
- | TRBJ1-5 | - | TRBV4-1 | CASSPTQNRQPQHF | TGCGCCAGCAGCCCGACACAAAATCGTCAGCCCCAGCATTTT
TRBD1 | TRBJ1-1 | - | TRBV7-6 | CASSPTGKNTEAFF | TGTGCCAGCAGCCCGACAGGGAAGAACACTGAAGCTTTCTTT
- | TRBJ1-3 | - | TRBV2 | CASSEGRQAIYF | TGTGCCAGCAGTGAGGGTAGACAGGCCATATATTTT
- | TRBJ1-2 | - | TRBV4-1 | CASSQADGVGTPHYGYTF | TGCGCCAGCAGCCAAGCCGACGGGGTGGGGACGCCCCACTATGGCTACACCTTC
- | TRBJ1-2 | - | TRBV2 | CASSFQGQGDGYTF | TGTGCCAGCAGTTTCCAGGGCCAAGGTGACGGCTACACCTTC
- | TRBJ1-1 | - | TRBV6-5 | CASIWNTEAFF | TGTGCCAGCATTTGGAACACTGAAGCTTTCTTT
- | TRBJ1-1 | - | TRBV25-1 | CASSEWVSGEAFF | TGTGCCAGCAGTGAATGGGTGAGTGGTGAAGCTTTCTTT
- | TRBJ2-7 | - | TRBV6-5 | CASSTTGISPYEQYF | TGTGCCAGCAGTACAACCGGGATATCCCCCTACGAGCAGTACTTC
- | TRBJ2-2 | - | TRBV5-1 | CASQGQNTGELFF | TGCGCCAGCCAAGGACAGAACACCGGGGAGCTGTTTTTT
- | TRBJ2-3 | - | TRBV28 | CASSFQISRGLLSTDTQYF | TGTGCCAGCAGTTTCCAAATATCCCGCGGACTACTTTCCACAGATACGCAGTATTTT
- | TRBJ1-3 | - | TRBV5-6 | CASSFEWESSGNTIYF | TGTGCCAGCAGCTTCGAGTGGGAGAGCTCTGGAAACACCATATATTTT
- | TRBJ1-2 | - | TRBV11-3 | CASSQGTAMGYTF | TGTGCCAGCAGCCAGGGGACGGCTATGGGCTACACCTTC
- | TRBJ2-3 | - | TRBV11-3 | CASSLTPSTDTQYF | TGTGCCAGCAGCTTAACTCCTAGCACAGATACGCAGTATTTT
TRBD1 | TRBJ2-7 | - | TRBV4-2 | CASSQETGTYEQYF | TGTGCCAGCAGCCAAGAGACAGGGACCTACGAGCAGTACTTC
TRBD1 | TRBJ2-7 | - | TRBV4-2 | CASSLSGGLSYEQYF | TGTGCCAGCAGCCTCTCAGGGGGCCTATCCTACGAGCAGTACTTC
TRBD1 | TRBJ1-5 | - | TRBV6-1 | CASSDGDRISNQPQHF | TGTGCCAGCAGTGATGGGGACAGGATCAGCAATCAGCCCCAGCATTTT
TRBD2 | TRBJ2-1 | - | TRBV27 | CASSLRLAGGELGNEQFF | TGTGCCAGCAGTTTAAGGCTAGCGGGGGGGGAATTAGGCAATGAGCAGTTCTTC
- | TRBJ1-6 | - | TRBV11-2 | CASSLGSLSSYNSPLHF | TGTGCCAGCAGCTTAGGGTCCCTGAGCTCCTATAATTCACCCCTCCACTTT
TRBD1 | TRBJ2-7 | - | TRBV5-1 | CASSLAPRQGRPYEQYF | TGCGCCAGCAGCTTGGCCCCCCGACAGGGGCGTCCCTACGAGCAGTACTTC
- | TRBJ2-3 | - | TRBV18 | CASSPKRIVDTQYF | TGTGCCAGCTCACCGAAAAGGATTGTGGATACGCAGTATTTT
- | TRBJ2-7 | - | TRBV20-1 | CSVEMGGEQYF | TGCAGTGTCGAGATGGGTGGCGAGCAGTACTTC
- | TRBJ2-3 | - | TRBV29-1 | CSVGALPSDTQYF | TGCAGCGTGGGGGCCCTACCGTCAGATACGCAGTATTTT